This T cell receptor beta chain was recovered during a study of shared clonotypes between healthy human individuals. Study in general: The study enrolled two women and three men aged 18 to 49.

The germline V gene has CDR1 LNHDA and CDR2 SQIVND (reference sequence). V lost 5 bases to trimming and J lost 4 bases; unmatched junction nucleotides: 13. The CDR3 length is 16 residues. Details on this clone: The antigen remains undetermined.

Clones were read by immunoSEQ multiplex PCR, and TCRdb kept only the in-frame ones, dropping some. This sample carries over 850,000 clones, approximately 80% of them seen once, and the ten largest clones take around 0.47%. The study, taken as a whole, reports: Naive subsets generally had larger estimated richness than memory subsets.

The clonotype was recovered from a man between 18 and 29 years old in good health. Some clones in this sample may be carry-over from other donors' samples. Sequencing used memory CD4+ T cells from PBMCs. The subset here: CD45RA-negative fraction. The V and J genes are TRBV19 and TRBJ2-7; TRBD2 agrees at 8 bases. The chain's CDR3 is CASSLDRGTRWYEQYF. CDR3 coding DNA: TGTGCCAGTAGTCTTGACCGCGGGACTAGGTGGTACGAGCAGTACTTC.